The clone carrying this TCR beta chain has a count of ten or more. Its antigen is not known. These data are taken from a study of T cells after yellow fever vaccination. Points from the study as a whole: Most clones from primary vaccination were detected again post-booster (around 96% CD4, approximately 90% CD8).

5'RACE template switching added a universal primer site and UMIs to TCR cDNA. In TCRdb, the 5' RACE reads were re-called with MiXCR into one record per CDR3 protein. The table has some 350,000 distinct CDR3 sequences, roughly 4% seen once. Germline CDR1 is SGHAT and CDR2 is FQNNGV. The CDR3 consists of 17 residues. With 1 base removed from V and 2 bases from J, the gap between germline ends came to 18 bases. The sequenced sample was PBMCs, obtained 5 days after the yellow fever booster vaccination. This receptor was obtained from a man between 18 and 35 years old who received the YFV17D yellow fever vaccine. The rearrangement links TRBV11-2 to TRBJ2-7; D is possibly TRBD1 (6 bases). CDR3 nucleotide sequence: TGTGCCAGCAGCTTAGGGGGATATACAGGGATTCCCTACGAGCAGTACTTC. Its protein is CASSLGGYTGIPYEQYF.